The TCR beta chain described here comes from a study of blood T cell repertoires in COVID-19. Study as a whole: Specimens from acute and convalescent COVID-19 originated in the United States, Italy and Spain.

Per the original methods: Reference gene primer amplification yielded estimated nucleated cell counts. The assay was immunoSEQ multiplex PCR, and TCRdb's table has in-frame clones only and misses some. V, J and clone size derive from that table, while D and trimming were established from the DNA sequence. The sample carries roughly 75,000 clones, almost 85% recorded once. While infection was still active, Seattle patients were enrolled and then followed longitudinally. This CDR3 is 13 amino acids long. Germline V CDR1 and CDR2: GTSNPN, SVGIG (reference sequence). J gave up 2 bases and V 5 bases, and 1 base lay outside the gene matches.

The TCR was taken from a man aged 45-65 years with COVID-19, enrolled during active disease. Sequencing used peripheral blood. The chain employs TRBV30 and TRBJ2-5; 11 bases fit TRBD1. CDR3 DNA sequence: TGTGCCTGGGGGACAGGGGGTCAAGAGACCCAGTACTTC. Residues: CAWGTGGQETQYF.